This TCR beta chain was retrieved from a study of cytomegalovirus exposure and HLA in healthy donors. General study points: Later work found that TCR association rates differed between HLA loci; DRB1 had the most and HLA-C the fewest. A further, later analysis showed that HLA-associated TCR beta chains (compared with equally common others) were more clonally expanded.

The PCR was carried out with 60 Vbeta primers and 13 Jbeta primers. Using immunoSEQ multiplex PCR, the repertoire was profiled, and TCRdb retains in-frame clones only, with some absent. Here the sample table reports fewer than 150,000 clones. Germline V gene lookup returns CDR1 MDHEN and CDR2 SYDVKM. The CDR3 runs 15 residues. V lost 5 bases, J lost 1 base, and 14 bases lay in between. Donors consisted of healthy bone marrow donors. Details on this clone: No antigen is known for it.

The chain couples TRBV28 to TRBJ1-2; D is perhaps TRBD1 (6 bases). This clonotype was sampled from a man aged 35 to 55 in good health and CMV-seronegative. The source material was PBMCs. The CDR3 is CASSAWGQLNYGYTF. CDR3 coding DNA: TGTGCCAGCAGTGCCTGGGGGCAGCTTAACTATGGCTACACCTTC.